Shown below are 4 T cell receptor beta chains from a single sample sequenced in a study of T cell responses to AZD1222 COVID-19 vaccine. TCRdb keeps only in-frame clones here, not all; method: immunoSEQ multiplex PCR. Seen here are approximately 140,000 clones, approximately 92% observed once, and the top ten hold under 4%. The sequenced sample was peripheral blood, obtained 28 days after the second AZD1222 dose. These receptors were taken from an adult who received the AZD1222 COVID-19 vaccine.

This clone was counted once. The V and J genes are TRBV6-5 and TRBJ1-2; D is perhaps TRBD1 (5 bases). Germline V lookup: CDR1 MNHEY, CDR2 SVGAGI. The CDR3 covers 14 residues. V shed 6 bases and J shed 4 bases, with 15 bases lying between them. The CDR3 here is CASSPTATIYGYTF. The CDR3 region has the DNA TGTGCCAGCAGCCCGACAGCAACGATCTATGGCTACACCTTC.

The chain uses TRBV27 and TRBJ1-6; 8 bases are shared with TRBD1. Germline V gene lookup returns CDR1 MNHEY and CDR2 SMNVEV (reference sequence). CDR3 size: 14 residues. The V and J ends lost 4 bases and 13 bases, in that order; junction bases with no gene match: 9. The CDR3 loop reads CASSSGQANLPLHF. The CDR3 DNA sequence: TGTGCCAGCAGTTCGGGACAGGCCAATTTGCCCCTCCACTTT.

This sequence joins TRBV30 and TRBJ2-1, with 13 nucleotides matching TRBD2. V dropped 8 bases and J dropped 7; count of bases not matched to a gene: 14. CDR1 and CDR2 (germline): GTSNPN, SVGIG (reference sequence). The CDR3 is made up of 16 amino acids. CDR3 sequence (DNA): TGTGCCATCGGGACTAGCGGGAATCCTCTTGGAAATGAGCAGTTCTTC. This codes for CAIGTSGNPLGNEQFF.

This chain connects TRBV7-9 to TRBJ1-1; 11 nucleotides line up with TRBD1. The CDR3 consists of 15 residues. Germline CDR1 SEHNR, CDR2 FQNEAQ (reference sequence). Losses at the gene ends were 3 bases for V and 2 bases for J; bases not matched to a gene: 2. As DNA, the CDR3 is TGTGCCAGCAGCTTCCGGACAGGGGGCAACACTGAAGCTTTCTTT. It is translated as CASSFRTGGNTEAFF.